These 6 T cell receptor beta chains were sequenced from one sample in a study of T cell responses to AZD1222 COVID-19 vaccine. Here immunoSEQ multiplex PCR was the method, and the copy in TCRdb shows in-frame clones only, minus some. The data hold roughly 110,000 clones, with around nine tenths observed a single time. Sequences were derived from peripheral blood, sampled 28 days after the second AZD1222 dose. All receptors derive from an adult who received the AZD1222 COVID-19 vaccine.

This clone was seen only once. V gene TRBV19 combines with J gene TRBJ1-5; tentatively, D is TRBD1 (6 bases). The germline V and J ends were trimmed by 2 bases and 5 bases, with 10 bases remaining between them. Germline V lookup: CDR1 LNHDA, CDR2 SQIVND (reference sequence). The CDR3 contains 14 residues. The CDR3 loop is CASSILGADQPQHF. The CDR3 nucleotides read TGTGCCAGTAGTATACTGGGGGCCGATCAGCCCCAGCATTTT.

The chain has TRBV10-3 and TRBJ2-7; TRBD1 matches 7 bases. Looked up from germline, CDR1 is ENHRY and CDR2 is SYGVKD. The ends lost 11 bases at V and 7 bases at J; junction bases unmatched: 14. CDR3 size: 13 residues. The CDR3 nucleotides are TGTGCCTTCGGACAGGAGACATTTGGAGAGCAGTACTTC. Its protein is CAFGQETFGEQYF.

This chain uses TRBV29-1 with TRBJ1-1; a possible D gene is TRBD1 (5 bases). Deletions cut 6 bases from V and 1 base from J, with 12 bases between. CDR1 and CDR2 (germline): SQVTM, ANQGSEA. This CDR3 has 13 residues. The CDR3 region has the DNA TGCAGCGTCCGGAACCAGGGGAACACTGAAGCTTTCTTT. Translating it yields CSVRNQGNTEAFF.

The V and J genes are TRBV4-1 and TRBJ2-7, with 13 bases fitting TRBD2. Germline values: CDR1 MGHRA, CDR2 YSYEKL. V gave up 5 bases and J gave up 2 bases; unmatched junction bases: 9. The CDR3 spans 17 residues. The CDR3 loop reads CASSYGGTSGAPYEQYF. CDR3 sequence (DNA): TGCGCCAGCAGCTACGGGGGGACTAGCGGGGCCCCCTACGAGCAGTACTTC.

This chain links TRBV6-4 with TRBJ2-3; TRBD1 matches 9 bases. V lost 3 bases to trimming and J lost 4 bases; unmatched junction nucleotides: 2. This CDR3 is built from 14 residues. Germline lookup yields CDR1 MRHNA and CDR2 SNTAGT. CDR3 DNA: TGTGCCAGCAGTGAAGGGACAGGGTCAGATACGCAGTATTTT. This translates into CASSEGTGSDTQYF.

The chain links TRBV6-5 to TRBJ2-2; D unclear. V shed 0 bases and J shed 11 bases, with 10 bases lying between them. The length of the CDR3 is 13 residues. The V gene's germline CDR1 is MNHEY and CDR2 SVGAGI. CDR3 loop: CASSYSIQQELFF. The CDR3 DNA is TGTGCCAGCAGTTACTCGATCCAACAAGAGCTGTTTTTT.